This T cell receptor (beta chain) is drawn from a study of blood T cell repertoires in COVID-19. In the study overall: There were acute and convalescent COVID-19 samples, and they came from the United States, Italy and Spain. PBMCs, B-cell-depleted T cells, or T cells were the source of the cDNA or gDNA that made up the material.

The CDR3 extends over 14 amino acids. Per the germline V gene, CDR1 is ENHRY and CDR2 is SYGVKD. J gave up 5 bases and V 4 bases, and 3 bases lay outside the gene matches. Assignments of participants to cohorts depended upon their own reported clinical history. Original handling: The authors estimated nucleated cell counts from reference gene primer amplification. The method was immunoSEQ multiplex PCR; TCRdb's version includes in-frame clones alone and lacks a portion of them. For V, J and clone size, that table is used; D and trimming come from the DNA. This sample has almost 85,000 clones, with approximately 90% found just once.

The rearrangement uses TRBV10-3 and TRBJ1-4; the match to TRBD1 covers 8 bases. The TCR originated in a woman between 50 and 59 years old with acute COVID-19. The material sequenced was PBMCs or T cells enriched from blood (not recorded which). Here the CDR3 reads CAISGTGRNEKLFF. In nucleotides, the CDR3 is TGTGCCATCAGTGGGACAGGGAGAAATGAAAAACTGTTTTTT.